This T cell receptor beta chain was recorded in a study of early T cells in non-severe SARS-CoV-2 infection. Turning to the study itself: Sequenced bulk RNA came from whole blood that was unsorted, and chains were unpaired.

As part of library construction, unique molecular identifiers were attached to individual cDNA molecules. TCRdb reprocessed the 5' RACE reads via MiXCR and lists one record per CDR3 protein. The sample records tens of thousands of distinct CDR3 sequences, 20% being singletons. Study results and caveats: Sequences matched to VDJdb favored anti-spike CD8 responses, while private and CD4 specificities were missed.

This clonotype has a handful of counts. No antigen is known for it. Trimming took 4 bases from V and 7 from J; bases not matched to a gene: 7. The germline V gene encodes CDR1 SGHRS and CDR2 YFSETQ. The CDR3 has 16 residues. The chain uses TRBV5-1 and TRBJ2-1, with 14 bases aligning to TRBD2. The sequence came from an adult who was a healthcare worker with PCR-confirmed SARS-CoV-2 infection or an uninfected control (not recorded which). The material was whole blood, obtained at baseline. This CDR3 is CASSAGLAGVGNEQFF. DNA for the CDR3: TGCGCCAGCAGCGCGGGACTAGCGGGAGTAGGGAATGAGCAGTTCTTC. Filled out from reference TRBV5-1 and TRBJ2-1, the complete variable domain reads KAGVTQTPRYLIKTRGQQVTLSCSPISGHRSVSWYQQTPGQGLQFLFEYFSETQRNKGNFPGRFSGRQFSNSRSEMNVSTLELGDSALYLCASSAGLAGVGNEQFFGPGTRLTVL.